The entry below gives a single T cell receptor beta chain sequence along with its context. This sample is drawn from a study of blood T cell repertoires in COVID-19. At the level of the study: Material from acute and convalescent COVID-19 was sourced from the United States, Italy and Spain. Sources were T cells, B-cell-depleted T cells, or PBMCs; the material itself was cDNA or gDNA.

In the original analysis: Reference gene primer amplification gave estimated nucleated cell counts. Libraries were prepared by immunoSEQ multiplex PCR; TCRdb keeps only in-frame clonotypes and omits some of them. That table gives V, J and clone size, and the DNA gave D and trimming. The sample yields about 140,000 clones, 80% to 85% seen once. In germline, CDR1 is MNHEY, CDR2 SMNVEV (reference sequence). The CDR3 length is 15 residues. The J segment lost 2 bases and the V segment lost 2 bases, leaving 3 bases of the junction unmatched. This TCR derives from a woman aged 55-70 years with acute or convalescent COVID-19. The chain recombines TRBV27 with TRBJ2-1; 7 bases line up with TRBD2. The sample consisted of peripheral blood. For the CDR3, the DNA is TGTGCCAGCAGTTTACTAGCGGAGGCCTACAATGAGCAGTTCTTC. As protein: CASSLLAEAYNEQFF.